The rows below give T cell receptor beta chains drawn from one sample of a study of T cells in tumors after PD-1 blockade. Measured with immunoSEQ multiplex PCR; TCRdb has only the in-frame clones, and not every one. The profile shows approximately 3,700 clones, about 70% of them singletons. The source material was tumor tissue, sampled before anti-PD-1 treatment. Every receptor here comes from a human donor with basal cell carcinoma. Both conserved end residues are part of each CDR3. D genes are given only for firm matches. Size is omitted from some rows. Given values are once, few, many or a class for expanded clones.

clone_size,v_call,j_call,d_call,cdr3_nt,cdr3_aa
once,TRBV5-1,TRBJ1-1,-,TGCGCCAGCAGCTCAGGACAGCCGAACACTGAAGCTTTCTTT,CASSSGQPNTEAFF
-,TRBV2,TRBJ2-5,TRBD1,TGTGCCAGCAGTGAGGACAGGGCTCAAGAGACCCAGTACTTC,CASSEDRAQETQYF
-,TRBV16,TRBJ2-7,-,TGTGCCTCGAAAAAACCCAGGGGTGGCAACGAGCAGTACTTC,CASKKPRGGNEQYF
-,TRBV6-6,TRBJ2-3,-,TGTGCCAGCAGCTTCCGAGTGCTTAGCACAGATACGCAGTATTTT,CASSFRVLSTDTQYF
-,TRBV12-3/TRBV12-4,TRBJ1-5,-,TGTGCCAGCAGTTTTGCGGGTCAGCCCCAGCATTTT,CASSFAGQPQHF
-,TRBV12-3/TRBV12-4,TRBJ2-3,-,TGTGCCAGCAGTTGGCGATCTTCAGATACGCAGTATTTT,CASSWRSSDTQYF
-,TRBV5-1,TRBJ2-6,TRBD1,TGCGCCAGCGGACAGGACTCTGGGGCCAACGTCCTGACTTTC,CASGQDSGANVLTF
-,TRBV3-1/TRBV3-2,TRBJ1-1,-,TGTGCCAGCACGCATATCGGCACTGAAGCTTTCTTT,CASTHIGTEAFF
-,TRBV3-1/TRBV3-2,TRBJ2-2,TRBD2,TGTGCCAGCACCCGACCTAGCGGGGCAAACACCGGGGAGCTGTTTTTT,CASTRPSGANTGELFF
-,TRBV27,TRBJ2-2,TRBD2,TGTGCCAGCAGTTTAACCCCACTAGCGGGAGGGGACACCGGGGAGCTGTTTTTT,CASSLTPLAGGDTGELFF
-,TRBV9,TRBJ1-3,TRBD1,TGTGCCAGCAGCAAACAGGGGTCTGGAAACACCATATATTTT,CASSKQGSGNTIYF
-,TRBV6-2/TRBV6-3,TRBJ2-2,-,TGTGCCAGCAGCCAATTCCAGGGGAACACCGGGGAGCTGTTTTTT,CASSQFQGNTGELFF
-,TRBV6-5,TRBJ1-1,TRBD1,TGTGCCAGCATATTAAGACAGGGGGAGAACACTGAAGCTTTCTTT,CASILRQGENTEAFF
-,TRBV4-1,TRBJ1-6,-,TGCGCCAGCAGCCAAGATTTTCGTCCAGGCCGCACAAGCTCCTATAATTCACCCCTCCACTTT,CASSQDFRPGRTSSYNSPLHF
-,TRBV19,TRBJ1-1,-,TGTGCCAGTAGGGGGGACACCATGGCGGCTTTCTTT,CASRGDTMAAFF
-,TRBV30,TRBJ2-2,-,TGTGCCCATCAAGGAGAGGGGAGGTCGGCCGGGGAGCTGTTTTTT,CAHQGEGRSAGELFF
-,TRBV5-4,TRBJ2-1,-,TGTGCCAGCAGCTTGGTACAGGACTCCAATGAGCAGTTCTTC,CASSLVQDSNEQFF
-,TRBV6-2/TRBV6-3,TRBJ2-7,TRBD1,TGTGCCAGCAGTTACCCTATCGAGGGACAGGGGCGGACCTACGAGCAGTACTTC,CASSYPIEGQGRTYEQYF
-,TRBV18,TRBJ2-1,TRBD2,TGTGCCAGCTCACCTCCCGGGACTAGTGTAAATGAGCAGTTCTTC,CASSPPGTSVNEQFF
-,TRBV5-4,TRBJ2-7,-,TGTGCCAGCAGCTTTCATTCGTATTACGGTCGGGCCTACGAGCAGTACTTC,CASSFHSYYGRAYEQYF
-,TRBV19,TRBJ1-6,-,TGTGCCAGTAGTAAGGGAGTCGGCCTGGATTCACCCCTCCACTTT,CASSKGVGLDSPLHF
few,TRBV27,TRBJ2-7,TRBD2,TGTGCCAGCAGTTTCCGCCTACGACTAGCGGGGGGGCCTTTAGAGCAGTACTTC,CASSFRLRLAGGPLEQYF
-,TRBV2,TRBJ1-1,-,TGTGCCAGCTCCCCCTGGGCGGACACTGAAGCTTTCTTT,CASSPWADTEAFF